These 5 T cell receptor beta chains were sequenced from one sample in a study of post-analysis software for immune sequencing data. Study conclusions and caveats: Comparison of patients with controls showed about 5 TRBV segments more frequent in patients, TRBV5-6, TRBV5-1 and TRBV20-1 among them.

No antigen is known for these receptors. Unique molecular identifiers were built into the TCR beta cDNA libraries. Using its own MiXCR run on the PCR reads, TCRdb lists one record per CDR3 protein. The sample yields around 700,000 distinct CDR3 sequences, approximately 60% seen once. Sequenced sample: blood. These receptor sequences come from a girl aged 2 to 10 with multiple sclerosis.

This chain links TRBV7-9 with TRBJ2-7; the D gene is possibly TRBD1 (6 bases). CDR3 length: 13 amino acids. From germline, CDR1 is SEHNR and CDR2 FQNEAQ (reference sequence). Trimming removed 1 base from V and 5 bases from J, with 9 bases in between. CDR3 in DNA: TGTGCCAGCAGCTTAGTAGGGGGTGACGAGCAGTACTTC. It is translated as CASSLVGGDEQYF.

The DNA of the CDR3 is TGTGCCAGCAGCCCCCATCTAGCGGCAGATACGCAGTATTTT. As protein: CASSPHLAADTQYF. The V gene is TRBV12-3 or TRBV12-4, the J gene TRBJ2-3; TRBD2 matches 7 bases. The junction had 7 bases not matched to a gene; V was cut back by 6 bases and J by 4 bases. CDR3 length: 14 amino acids.

This chain connects TRBV7-2 to TRBJ2-3; 8 nucleotides line up with TRBD2. V lost 5 bases to trimming and J lost 6 bases; unmatched junction nucleotides: 13. Germline V gene sequence: CDR1 SGHTA, CDR2 FQGNSA. There are 16 residues in the CDR3. The CDR3 DNA reads TGTGCCAGCAGCCCGGGAGGGACGGGGGGGCCTGATACGCAGTATTTT. As protein: CASSPGGTGGPDTQYF.

The chain recombines TRBV5-1 with TRBJ2-3, with 8 positions matching TRBD2. The CDR3 has 16 residues. Germline-derived CDR1 and CDR2 are SGHRS and YFSETQ. Germline trimming cut 5 bases from V and 4 bases from J; bases unmatched to any gene: 12. CDR3 bases: TGCGCCAGCAGGCGAGCGGGAGACTTTCAACCAGATACGCAGTATTTT. This codes for CASRRAGDFQPDTQYF.

Points on this clonotype: One end of the junction fails to match germline, which may point to a read error. The chain couples TRBV5-4 to TRBJ2-5, with D perhaps TRBD1 or TRBD2 (5 bases each). CDR1 is SGHNT, CDR2 YYREEE, per germline (reference sequence). The CDR3 runs to 14 residues. The CDR3 DNA reads as TGTGCCACCAGCCCCGGCACCTGGGGGGAGACCCAGTACTTC. Its translation is CATSPGTWGETQYF.